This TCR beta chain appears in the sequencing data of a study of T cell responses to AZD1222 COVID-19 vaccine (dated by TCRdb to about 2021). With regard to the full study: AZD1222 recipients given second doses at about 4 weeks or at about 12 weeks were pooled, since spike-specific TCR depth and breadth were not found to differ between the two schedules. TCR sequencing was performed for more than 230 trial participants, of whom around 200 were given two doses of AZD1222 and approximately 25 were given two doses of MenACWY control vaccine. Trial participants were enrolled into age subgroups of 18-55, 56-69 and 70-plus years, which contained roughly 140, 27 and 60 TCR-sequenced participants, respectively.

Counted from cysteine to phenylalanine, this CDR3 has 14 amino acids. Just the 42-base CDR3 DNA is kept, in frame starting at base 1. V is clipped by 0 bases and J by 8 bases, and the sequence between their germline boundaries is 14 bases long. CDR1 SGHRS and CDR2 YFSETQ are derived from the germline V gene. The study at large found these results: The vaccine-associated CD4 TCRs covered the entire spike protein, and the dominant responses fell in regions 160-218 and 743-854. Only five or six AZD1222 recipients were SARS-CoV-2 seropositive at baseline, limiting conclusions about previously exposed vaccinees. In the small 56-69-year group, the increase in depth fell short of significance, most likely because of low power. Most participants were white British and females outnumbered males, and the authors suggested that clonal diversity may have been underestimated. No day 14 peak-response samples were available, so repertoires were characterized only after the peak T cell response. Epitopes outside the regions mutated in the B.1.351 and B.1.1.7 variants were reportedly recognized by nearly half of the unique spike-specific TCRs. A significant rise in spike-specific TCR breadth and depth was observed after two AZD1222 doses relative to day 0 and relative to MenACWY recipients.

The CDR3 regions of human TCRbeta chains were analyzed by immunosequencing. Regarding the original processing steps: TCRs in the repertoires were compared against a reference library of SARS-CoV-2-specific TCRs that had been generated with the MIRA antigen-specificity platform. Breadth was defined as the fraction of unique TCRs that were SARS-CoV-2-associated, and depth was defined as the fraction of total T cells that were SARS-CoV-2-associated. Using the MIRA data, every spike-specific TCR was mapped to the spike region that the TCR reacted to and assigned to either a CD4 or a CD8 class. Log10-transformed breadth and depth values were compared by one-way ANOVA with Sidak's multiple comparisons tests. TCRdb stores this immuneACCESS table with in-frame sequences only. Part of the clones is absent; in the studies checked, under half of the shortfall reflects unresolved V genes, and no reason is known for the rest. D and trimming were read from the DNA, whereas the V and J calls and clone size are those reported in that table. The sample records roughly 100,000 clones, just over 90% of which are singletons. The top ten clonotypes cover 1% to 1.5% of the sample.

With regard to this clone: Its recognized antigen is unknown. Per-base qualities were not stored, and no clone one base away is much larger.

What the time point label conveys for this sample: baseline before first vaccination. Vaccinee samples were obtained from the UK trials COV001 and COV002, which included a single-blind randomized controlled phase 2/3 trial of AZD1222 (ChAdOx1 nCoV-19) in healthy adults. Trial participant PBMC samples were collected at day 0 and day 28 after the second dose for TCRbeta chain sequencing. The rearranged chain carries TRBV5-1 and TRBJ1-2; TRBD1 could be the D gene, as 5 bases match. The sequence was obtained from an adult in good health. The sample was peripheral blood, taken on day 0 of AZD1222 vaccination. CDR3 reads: CASSLAERGWGYTF. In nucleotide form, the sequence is TGCGCCAGCAGCTTGGCCGAAAGGGGTTGGGGCTACACCTTC. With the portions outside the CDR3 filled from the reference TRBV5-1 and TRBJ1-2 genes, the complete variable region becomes KAGVTQTPRYLIKTRGQQVTLSCSPISGHRSVSWYQQTPGQGLQFLFEYFSETQRNKGNFPGRFSGRQFSNSRSEMNVSTLELGDSALYLCASSLAERGWGYTFGSGTRLTVV.